This T cell receptor beta chain derives from a study of shared clonotypes between healthy human individuals. Overall study context: For every donor, three CD4 naive, three CD4 memory, two CD8 naive and one CD8 memory plates were used.

It was roughly 190 ng DNA, around 33,000 T cell genomes, that sorted-subset replicate PCRs used. Clones were sequenced by immunoSEQ multiplex PCR, and TCRdb holds only the in-frame ones, with some missing. The table lists around 2.5 million clones, roughly 93% of them singletons. Turning to this clone: Its antigen is not known.

Study-wide results and limits: The rarefaction results pointed to incomplete sorted-subset sequencing despite large depth. Limited genetic and exposure-history diversity came from having few donors.

V shed 4 bases, J shed 5 bases, and the junction held 11 bases outside the gene matches. Germline values: CDR1 MGHDK, CDR2 SYGVNS. The CDR3 consists of 17 residues. The TCR comes from a man aged 18 to 35 in good health. Some clones in this sample may be carry-over from other donors' samples. This chain links TRBV25-1 with TRBJ2-2; 9 bases fit TRBD2. Input material: naive CD4+ T cells from PBMCs. Subset reported: CD45RA+ positively selected. The CDR3 coding sequence is TGTGCCAGCAGTGCGCCGAGGGGCGGGAGGGGGACCGGGGAGCTGTTTTTT. It is translated as CASSAPRGGRGTGELFF. The whole variable domain, remainder taken from reference TRBV25-1 and TRBJ2-2, is EADIYQTPRYLVIGTGKKITLECSQTMGHDKMYWYQQDPGMELHLIHYSYGVNSTEKGDLSSESTVSRIRTEHFPLTLESARPSHTSQYLCASSAPRGGRGTGELFFGEGSRLTVL.